This entry lists 10 T cell receptor beta chains sequenced from one sample in a study of T cell responses to AZD1222 COVID-19 vaccine. Only in-frame clones appear in the TCRdb table, and some are missing; sequencing was by immunoSEQ multiplex PCR. The sample carries about 140,000 clones, approximately 85% recorded once. Sequenced material: peripheral blood, taken 28 days after the second dose of the MenACWY control vaccine. These receptors were obtained from an adult who received the MenACWY meningococcal vaccine as a control.

The rearrangement uses TRBV9 and TRBJ1-6; D uncertain. The CDR3 loop spans 16 amino acids. V lost 0 bases and J lost 6, with 13 bases in between. Germline lookup yields CDR1 SGDLS and CDR2 YYNGEE. The CDR3 nucleotides read TGTGCCAGCAGCGTAGGTCTGGGATGGAGTAATTCACCCCTCCACTTT. This codes for CASSVGLGWSNSPLHF.

The rearrangement links TRBV19 to TRBJ2-6; tentatively, D is TRBD2 (5 bases). This CDR3 spans 16 amino acids. Trimming removed 8 bases from V and 0 bases from J, with 14 bases in between. Germline CDR1 is LNHDA and CDR2 is SQIVND (reference sequence). As DNA, the CDR3 is TGTGCCAGTGGCGGGCCAGGAAACTCTGGGGCCAACGTCCTGACTTTC. Protein product: CASGGPGNSGANVLTF.

The chain employs TRBV7-2 and TRBJ2-7; 10 bases are a match to TRBD2. J gave up 4 bases and V 5 bases, and 8 bases lay outside the gene matches. CDR3 length: 15 amino acids. Germline V lookup: CDR1 SGHTA, CDR2 FQGNSA. The CDR3 DNA reads as TGTGCCAGCAGCGTCACTAGCGGGGAACGGTACGAGCAGTACTTC. Protein: CASSVTSGERYEQYF. The full variable domain, with the rest looked up from reference TRBV7-2 and TRBJ2-7, is GAGVSQSPSNKVTEKGKDVELRCDPISGHTALYWYRQSLGQGLEFLIYFQGNSAPDKSGLPSDRFSAERTGGSVSTLTIQRTQQEDSAVYLCASSVTSGERYEQYFGPGTRLTVT.

V and J are TRBV10-2 and TRBJ1-1; 10 bases line up with TRBD1. This CDR3 spans 14 amino acids. V lost 1 base, J lost 4 bases, and 0 bases stayed unmatched. The germline V gene encodes CDR1 WSHSY and CDR2 SAAADI. DNA of the CDR3: TGCGCCAGCAGTGAGTGGACAGGGGGCACTGAAGCTTTCTTT. Amino acids: CASSEWTGGTEAFF.

The rearrangement links TRBV13 to TRBJ2-3; 9 bases map to TRBD2. This CDR3 comprises 17 residues. Losses at the gene ends were 3 bases for V and 3 bases for J; bases not matched to a gene: 10. Germline V gives CDR1 PRHDT, CDR2 FYEKMQ (reference sequence). CDR3 sequence reads: CASSFSVGREGTDTQYF. The CDR3 coding sequence is TGTGCCAGCAGCTTCTCCGTGGGGCGGGAGGGAACAGATACGCAGTATTTT.

The gene calls are TRBV29-1 and TRBJ1-1; the D gene is possibly TRBD1 (6 bases). V gave up 4 bases and J gave up 1 base, with 7 bases separating them. The CDR3 has 12 residues. Per the germline V gene, CDR1 is SQVTM and CDR2 is ANQGSEA. The CDR3 nucleotides read TGCAGCGTTGTGGGACAGAACACTGAAGCTTTCTTT. This gives the protein CSVVGQNTEAFF.

The sample holds one count of this clone. V usage is TRBV5-1 and J usage is TRBJ2-7; D is possibly TRBD1 (5 bases). Germline CDR1 SGHRS, CDR2 YFSETQ. Trimming took off 2 bases at V and 0 bases at J, with 18 bases between the two ends. This CDR3 spans 17 amino acids. CDR3 in amino acids: CASSFKQDPGRSYEQYV. The CDR3 nucleotides are TGCGCCAGCAGCTTCAAGCAGGACCCAGGGCGCTCCTACGAGCAGTACGTC.

J is TRBJ1-2 and V is TRBV19, with D perhaps matching TRBD1 (6 bases). With 3 bases removed from V and 6 bases from J, the gap between germline ends came to 11 bases. CDR1 is LNHDA and CDR2 is SQIVND in the germline V gene (reference sequence). The CDR3 contains 13 residues. The chain's CDR3 is CASSIYREDGYTF. The CDR3 coding sequence is TGTGCCAGTAGTATCTACAGGGAGGATGGCTACACCTTC. Supplemented by reference TRBV19 and TRBJ1-2, the full variable domain reads DGGITQSPKYLFRKEGQNVTLSCEQNLNHDAMYWYRQDPGQGLRLIYYSQIVNDFQKGDIAEGYSVSREKKESFPLTVTSAQKNPTAFYLCASSIYREDGYTFGSGTRLTVV.

Points on this clone: At one boundary the junction diverges from the germline segment, which might be a read error. The chain uses TRBV4-1 and TRBJ2-1; 9 positions match TRBD2. CDR1 is MGHRA and CDR2 is YSYEKL in the germline V gene. This CDR3 contains 14 residues. CDR3 region: CASSQERTSGRYLF. CDR3 bases: TGCGCCAGCAGCCAGGAAAGAACTAGCGGGCGGTATCTCTTC.

V and J are TRBV3-1 (or the pseudogene TRBV3-2) and TRBJ2-3; 7 bases agree with TRBD2. V was clipped by 4 bases and J by 8 bases; unmatched bases: 6. CDR1 and CDR2 (germline): LGHDT, YNNKEL (reference sequence). The CDR3 length is 13 residues. The CDR3 region has the DNA TGTGCCAGCAGCCCGGAGCGGGGATCTACGCAGTATTTT. It codes for CASSPERGSTQYF.